This T cell receptor beta chain was captured in a study of cytomegalovirus exposure and HLA in healthy donors. Across the study: There were 350 to 400 genotyped donors. Of these, 75% to 85% fell in the genetic ancestry cluster associated with self-reported Caucasian donors. Whole-study findings and limits: Later analysis reportedly placed an Asian-associated ancestry cluster below the approximately 700-donor mean in N-insertions.

This clone was seen once. The antigen is not known. The sample has other DNA sequences that encode this CDR3 too. Vbeta (60) and Jbeta (13) primers were used in the PCR. Sequencing used immunoSEQ multiplex PCR; TCRdb keeps in-frame clones, though not all of them. The repertoire holds 200,000 or so clones, with 76% as singletons. Among the donors, all were healthy bone marrow donors. CDR1 is SGDLS and CDR2 is YYNGEE in the germline V gene. Trimming took 2 bases from V and 0 from J, leaving 4 bases between them. The CDR3 has 13 residues. Sequenced input: PBMCs. This chain connects TRBV9 to TRBJ2-3; no clear D. This receptor was obtained from a man between 18 and 35 years old in good health and CMV-seronegative. CDR3: CASSVLSTDTQYF. The CDR3 nucleotides read TGTGCCAGCAGCGTTCTAAGCACAGATACGCAGTATTTT.